Detailed here is one T cell receptor (beta chain). Its cognate antigen is unknown. The CDR3 length is 16 residues. The V gene's germline CDR1 is SGDLS and CDR2 YYNGEE. The V end lost 3 bases, the J end lost 0 bases, and 15 bases lay between the germline ends. The sample belongs to a study of cytomegalovirus exposure and HLA in healthy donors. Study results and limitations: Presence/absence analyses assumed roughly uniform sequencing depth across donors. Later on, an analysis showed TCR association rates differing by HLA locus, with DRB1 the most and HLA-C the fewest.

Primers: 60 Vbeta forward and 13 Jbeta reverse. Data came from immunoSEQ multiplex PCR; TCRdb stores just in-frame clones and leaves some out. Here the sample spans 160,000 or so clones, about 69% being singletons. Sequences were obtained from PBMCs. The TCR originated in a human donor in good health. The rearrangement uses TRBV9 and TRBJ1-1; D not certain. The CDR3 DNA reads as TGTGCCAGCAGCGCGTACAGCCAGATCATGAACACTGAAGCTTTCTTT. It yields the protein CASSAYSQIMNTEAFF.